This record looks at one T cell receptor (beta chain) sequence and its context. One end of the junction is discordant with germline, which a read error may explain. The record originates from a study of blood T cells in healthy people across ages. Germline V gene lookup returns CDR1 MDHEN and CDR2 SYDVKM. The length of the CDR3 is 14 residues. The authors ran a second PCR of about 6 to 11 cycles using a sample-barcoded 5' primer and a J-beta primer mix. TCRdb re-called the 5' RACE reads with MiXCR, one entry per CDR3 protein. The data show about 1.4 million distinct CDR3 sequences, 59% seen once. The sequenced material came from blood. The sequence was collected from a man between 18 and 35 years old in good health. J is TRBJ2-2 and V is TRBV28, with D unclear. Written as DNA, the CDR3 is TGTGCCAGCAGCCTGACGCCCAACAGCGGGGAGCTGTTTTTT. It encodes CASSLTPNSGELFF.